These 29 T cell receptor beta chains share one sample of origin, sequenced in a study of T cell changes during pregnancy in multiple sclerosis. The repertoire was sequenced with immunoSEQ multiplex PCR; TCRdb's copy has only in-frame clones and lacks some. Of about 69,000 clones listed, 85% to 95% are singletons. Sequencing used peripheral blood, obtained in the third trimester of pregnancy. The source of these receptors is a female donor in good health, enrolled as a control in a pregnancy study.

The V and J genes are TRBV5-1 and TRBJ2-3, with 7 bases matching TRBD2. Germline V gene sequence: CDR1 SGHRS, CDR2 YFSETQ. J was trimmed by 2 bases and V by 2 bases; bases with no gene match: 5. This CDR3 contains 15 residues. The CDR3 protein is CASSLPAGPTDTQYF. The CDR3 DNA reads as TGCGCCAGCAGCTTACCAGCGGGACCCACAGATACGCAGTATTTT. The complete variable domain, with remaining parts taken from reference TRBV5-1 and TRBJ2-3, reads KAGVTQTPRYLIKTRGQQVTLSCSPISGHRSVSWYQQTPGQGLQFLFEYFSETQRNKGNFPGRFSGRQFSNSRSEMNVSTLELGDSALYLCASSLPAGPTDTQYFGPGTRLTVL.

This chain joins TRBV5-1 and TRBJ2-5, with TRBD2 matching 11 bases. The CDR3 runs to 15 residues. The ends lost 7 bases at V and 1 base at J; junction bases unmatched: 6. Germline CDR1 is SGHRS and CDR2 is YFSETQ. In DNA form, the CDR3 reads TGCGCCAGCGGGCTAGCGGGGGGAAGCCAAGAGACCCAGTACTTC. Translation: CASGLAGGSQETQYF.

This chain links TRBV7-2 with TRBJ1-4; 7 nucleotides line up with TRBD1. The CDR3 covers 14 residues. Per the germline V gene, CDR1 is SGHTA and CDR2 is FQGNSA. The V and J ends lost 2 bases and 4 bases, in that order; junction bases with no gene match: 1. Here the CDR3 reads CASSLRQGNEKLFF. The DNA of the CDR3 is TGTGCCAGCAGCTTACGACAGGGTAATGAAAAACTGTTTTTT.

J is TRBJ2-7 and V is TRBV29-1, with 8 bases matching TRBD1. This CDR3 is built from 13 residues. Trimming cost V 7 bases and J 4 bases; bases outside gene matches: 9. CDR1 is SQVTM and CDR2 is ANQGSEA in the germline V gene. This CDR3 reads CSGSGQGEYEQYF. CDR3 nucleotide sequence: TGCAGCGGCTCTGGACAGGGAGAATACGAGCAGTACTTC.

The table lists this clone with a few counts. The chain joins TRBV7-3 to TRBJ1-1, with a weak D call TRBD1 (6 bases). The V and J ends lost 2 bases and 4 bases respectively, with 11 bases between them. Per the germline V gene, CDR1 is SGHTA and CDR2 is FQGTGA. This CDR3 is built from 14 residues. This chain's CDR3 is CASSLGAGATEAFF. DNA for the CDR3: TGTGCCAGCAGCTTAGGGGCAGGGGCCACTGAAGCTTTCTTT.

The chain uses TRBV6-5 and TRBJ2-3; unclear D gene. V lost 1 base and J lost 2, with 4 bases in between. This CDR3 spans 13 amino acids. The germline CDR1 and CDR2 sequences are MNHEY and SVGAGI. The CDR3 spells CASSYYFTDTQYF. The CDR3 DNA is TGTGCCAGCAGTTACTACTTCACAGATACGCAGTATTTT.

This CDR3 is CASSANLMWESRLGEQYF. In DNA, the CDR3 is TGTGCCAGCTCCGCCAACCTGATGTGGGAGTCCAGACTTGGGGAGCAGTACTTC. This rearrangement joins TRBV18 to TRBJ2-7; D is possibly TRBD2 (5 bases). CDR3 length: 18 residues. CDR1 KGHSH and CDR2 LQKENI come from the germline V gene. Trimming removed 6 bases at V and 7 bases at J, with 31 bases between. Full variable domain (missing parts from reference TRBV18 and TRBJ2-7): NAGVMQNPRHLVRRRGQEARLRCSPMKGHSHVYWYRQLPEEGLKFMVYLQKENIIDESGMPKERFSAEFPKEGPSILRIQQVVRGDSAAYFCASSANLMWESRLGEQYFGPGTRLTVT.

The chain employs TRBV11-2 and TRBJ2-1, with D tentatively TRBD2 (5 bases). Germline CDR1 SGHAT, CDR2 FQNNGV. V shed 3 bases and J shed 4 bases, with 10 bases lying between them. This CDR3 contains 14 residues. CDR3 in amino acids: CASSLSGVYNEQFF. The CDR3 nucleotides are TGTGCCAGCAGCTTGTCCGGGGTGTACAATGAGCAGTTCTTC.

The chain uses TRBV4-3 and TRBJ2-5; TRBD2 matches 8 bases. V lost 0 bases, J lost 5 bases, and 14 bases stayed unmatched. The CDR3 totals 18 residues. Germline CDR1 reads LGHNA; CDR2 reads YSLEER. CDR3 loop: CASSQEFGRAFGEETQYF. The CDR3 DNA follows: TGCGCCAGCAGCCAAGAATTCGGGAGGGCCTTTGGGGAGGAGACCCAGTACTTC.

This chain joins TRBV2 and TRBJ2-7, with a possible D match to TRBD1 (5 bases). V dropped 3 bases and J dropped 6 bases, with 15 bases sitting between them. Per the germline V gene, CDR1 is SNHLY and CDR2 is FYNNEI. CDR3 length equals 14 residues. In nucleotides, the CDR3 is TGTGCCAGCAGTGATAGGGGAAGTTCAGCCGAGCAGTACTTC. It codes for CASSDRGSSAEQYF.

This chain links TRBV4-1 with TRBJ1-4; D call uncertain. CDR3 length: 14 amino acids. Germline CDR1 MGHRA, CDR2 YSYEKL. V was cut by 0 bases and J by 14 bases, with 16 bases left in between. The chain's CDR3 is CASSQDDSSSSLFF. CDR3 in DNA: TGCGCCAGCAGCCAAGACGATTCTTCAAGTAGCCTGTTTTTT.

This clone was detected once. J is TRBJ2-4 and V is TRBV19, with D possibly matching TRBD1 (5 bases). Trimming shortened V by 5 bases and J by 0 bases, and 20 bases separated the two germline ends. The CDR3 sequence is 18 residues long. The germline gives CDR1 LNHDA, CDR2 SQIVND (reference sequence). Here the CDR3 DNA reads TGTGCCAGTAGTCCCTCTCAGGGAACAATACTAGCCAAAAACATTCAGTACTTC. This codes for CASSPSQGTILAKNIQYF. The variable domain in full, with the rest retrieved from reference TRBV19 and TRBJ2-4, is DGGITQSPKYLFRKEGQNVTLSCEQNLNHDAMYWYRQDPGQGLRLIYYSQIVNDFQKGDIAEGYSVSREKKESFPLTVTSAQKNPTAFYLCASSPSQGTILAKNIQYFGAGTRLSVL.

The CDR3: CASSLRTSAGGETQYF. CDR3 bases: TGTGCCAGCAGCTTGAGGACTAGCGCTGGTGGAGAGACCCAGTACTTC. The chain links TRBV5-8 to TRBJ2-5; 9 bases map to TRBD2. Germline V gene sequence: CDR1 SGHTS, CDR2 YDEGEE. The CDR3 consists of 16 residues. Trimming took 1 base from V and 4 from J; bases not matched to a gene: 8.

CDR3 protein: CASSYKDRGGQPQHF. The CDR3 region has the DNA TGTGCCAGCAGTTACAAAGACAGGGGCGGGCAGCCCCAGCATTTT. The chain links TRBV6-5 to TRBJ1-5; 8 bases align to TRBD1. CDR1 is MNHEY, CDR2 SVGAGI, per germline. This CDR3 has 15 residues. The J segment lost 7 bases and the V segment lost 2 bases, leaving 7 bases of the junction unmatched.

The table lists this clone with a few counts. This chain uses TRBV4-2 with TRBJ1-2, with D hard to call. Trimming left V 1 base short and J 5 bases short, with 8 bases between. Germline V CDR1 and CDR2: LGHNA, YNFKEQ. This CDR3 has 13 amino acids. The CDR3 sequence is CASSQGLEYGYTF. For the CDR3, the DNA is TGTGCCAGCAGCCAAGGCTTGGAGTATGGCTACACCTTC.

The V gene is TRBV7-9, the J gene TRBJ2-6; 7 bases line up with TRBD1. Germline lookup yields CDR1 SEHNR and CDR2 FQNEAQ (reference sequence). J gave up 0 bases and V 7 bases, and 6 bases lay outside the gene matches. There are 16 residues in the CDR3. CDR3 region: CASIPGQRSGANVLTF. CDR3 nucleotides: TGTGCCAGCATACCGGGACAGCGCTCTGGGGCCAACGTCCTGACTTTC.

This clone has just one count. CDR3 nucleotides: TGTGCCAGTAGTCCCAGACTAGCGGGAGGGCAAGAGACCCAGTACTTC. Its translation: CASSPRLAGGQETQYF. V usage is TRBV19 and J usage is TRBJ2-5, with 14 positions matching TRBD2. This CDR3 region has 16 residues. The V segment lost 5 bases and the J segment 2 bases; nucleotides outside the gene matches: 4. CDR1 is LNHDA, CDR2 SQIVND, per germline (reference sequence).

The V call is TRBV7-9, the J call TRBJ2-3, with TRBD1 matching over 8 bases. The CDR3 loop spans 11 amino acids. V gave up 5 bases and J gave up 12 bases; unmatched junction bases: 4. CDR1 and CDR2 from the germline V gene are SEHNR and FQNEAQ (reference sequence). The CDR3 spells CASSPDREQYF. The CDR3 DNA sequence: TGTGCCAGCAGCCCGGACAGGGAACAGTATTTT. The complete variable domain, with remaining parts taken from reference TRBV7-9 and TRBJ2-3, reads DTGVSQNPRHKITKRGQNVTFRCDPISEHNRLYWYRQTLGQGPEFLTYFQNEAQLEKSRLLSDRFSAERPKGSFSTLEIQRTEQGDSAMYLCASSPDREQYFGPGTRLTVL.

The rearrangement links TRBV7-8 to TRBJ2-1; 8 bases align to TRBD1. The V gene end was trimmed by 5 bases and the J gene end by 4 bases; junction bases not matched to a gene: 10. Germline V lookup: CDR1 SGHVS, CDR2 FQNEAQ. The CDR3 has 16 amino acids. The CDR3 is CASSGQGPLLYNEQFF. The CDR3 DNA sequence: TGTGCCAGCAGCGGACAGGGTCCCCTCCTTTACAATGAGCAGTTCTTC.

V usage is TRBV14 and J usage is TRBJ1-1; 7 bases align to TRBD1. Germline V lookup: CDR1 SGHDN, CDR2 FVKESK. The V and J ends lost 4 bases and 6 bases, in that order; junction bases with no gene match: 5. The CDR3 spans 13 residues. The CDR3 spells CASSPRQGSEAFF. The CDR3 DNA is TGTGCCAGCAGCCCTAGACAGGGCTCTGAAGCTTTCTTT.

The rearrangement joins TRBV28 to TRBJ2-3; the match to TRBD2 covers 12 bases. The V segment lost 8 bases and the J segment 4 bases; nucleotides outside the gene matches: 4. The germline CDR1 and CDR2 sequences are MDHEN and SYDVKM. The CDR3 contains 14 residues. The CDR3 DNA reads TGTGCCAGCGCCACTAGCGGGAGGCCAGATACGCAGTATTTT. As protein: CASATSGRPDTQYF.

The chain has TRBV19 and TRBJ1-2, with a possible D match to TRBD1 (5 bases). The CDR3 spans 16 residues. V lost 3 bases, J lost 3 bases, and 17 bases lay in between. CDR1 is LNHDA and CDR2 is SQIVND in the germline V gene (reference sequence). In nucleotides, the CDR3 is TGTGCCAGTAGTATGGGGACGGAGGGTTTCTACTATGGCTACACCTTC. It translates to CASSMGTEGFYYGYTF.

This sequence joins TRBV7-2 and TRBJ2-3, with 7 bases fitting TRBD2. The CDR3 has 17 amino acids. Germline CDR1 reads SGHTA; CDR2 reads FQGNSA. V was pared by 2 bases and J by 0 bases, with 8 bases of the junction left unmatched. In DNA form, the CDR3 reads TGTGCCAGCAGCTTATACGGACTAGTCGAAAGCACAGATACGCAGTATTTT. Amino acids: CASSLYGLVESTDTQYF. Full variable domain (rest looked up from reference TRBV7-2 and TRBJ2-3): GAGVSQSPSNKVTEKGKDVELRCDPISGHTALYWYRQSLGQGLEFLIYFQGNSAPDKSGLPSDRFSAERTGGSVSTLTIQRTQQEDSAVYLCASSLYGLVESTDTQYFGPGTRLTVL.

V and J are TRBV19 and TRBJ2-1; no clear D. CDR3 length: 15 residues. The germline V gene has CDR1 LNHDA and CDR2 SQIVND (reference sequence). V lost 1 base, J lost 0 bases, and 7 bases lay in between. The CDR3 loop reads CASSIGTGSYNEQFF. The CDR3 nucleotides read TGTGCCAGTAGTATAGGTACGGGCTCCTACAATGAGCAGTTCTTC. Supplemented by reference TRBV19 and TRBJ2-1, the full variable domain reads DGGITQSPKYLFRKEGQNVTLSCEQNLNHDAMYWYRQDPGQGLRLIYYSQIVNDFQKGDIAEGYSVSREKKESFPLTVTSAQKNPTAFYLCASSIGTGSYNEQFFGPGTRLTVL.

This chain's CDR3 is CASIGGPQETQYF. As DNA, the CDR3 is TGCGCCAGCATCGGAGGTCCCCAGGAGACCCAGTACTTC. The chain joins TRBV5-1 to TRBJ2-5; D might be TRBD2 (5 bases). CDR1 SGHRS and CDR2 YFSETQ come from the germline V gene. V lost 6 bases and J lost 5, with 14 bases in between. CDR3 length: 13 residues.

The chain joins TRBV11-2 to TRBJ2-3; 13 nucleotides align to TRBD2. CDR1 is SGHAT and CDR2 is FQNNGV in the germline V gene. The V segment lost 4 bases and the J segment 6 bases; nucleotides outside the gene matches: 7. This CDR3 has 16 amino acids. The CDR3 DNA is TGTGCCAGCAGCTCACTAGCGGGGGGGCTCGGCGATACGCAGTATTTT. It yields the protein CASSSLAGGLGDTQYF.

The gene calls are TRBV7-3 and TRBJ2-3; a possible D gene is TRBD1 (6 bases). Trimming shortened V by 2 bases and J by 3 bases, and 12 bases separated the two germline ends. The CDR3 has 15 amino acids. Germline-derived CDR1 and CDR2 are SGHTA and FQGTGA. The DNA of the CDR3 is TGTGCCAGCAGCTTAGGACAGCATGGGACAGATACGCAGTATTTT. Its translation: CASSLGQHGTDTQYF.

The rearrangement links TRBV28 to TRBJ1-1, with D perhaps TRBD1 (5 bases). Germline V gene data show CDR1 as MDHEN and CDR2 as SYDVKM. Trimming cost V 3 bases and J 0 bases, with 17 bases left between them. The CDR3 is 17 amino acids. The CDR3: CASSLGGAIDMNTEAFF. Here the CDR3 DNA reads TGTGCCAGCAGTTTGGGAGGGGCAATAGATATGAACACTGAAGCTTTCTTT. The full variable domain, its missing parts supplied by reference TRBV28 and TRBJ1-1, is DVKVTQSSRYLVKRTGEKVFLECVQDMDHENMFWYRQDPGLGLRLIYFSYDVKMKEKGDIPEGYSVSREKKERFSLILESASTNQTSMYLCASSLGGAIDMNTEAFFGQGTRLTVV.

The chain carries TRBV4-2 and TRBJ2-1, with 9 bases identical to TRBD2. The germline V gene has CDR1 LGHNA and CDR2 YNFKEQ. The CDR3 is 16 residues long. With V trimmed by 2 bases and J by 3 bases, 5 bases remained unmatched. The CDR3 region has the DNA TGTGCCAGCAGCCAATCCCGACTAGCGGACTACAATGAGCAGTTCTTC. Protein: CASSQSRLADYNEQFF.